This is a list of T cell receptor beta chains from one sample in a study of Graves' ophthalmopathy and Graves' hyperthyroidism. TCRdb reprocessed the multiplex PCR reads with MiXCR, giving one entry per CDR3 protein. Among 300,000 to 400,000 distinct CDR3 sequences listed, roughly a sixth were seen once. Source material: peripheral blood. These receptors were collected from an adult woman with stable Graves' hyperthyroidism. Each CDR3 is given without its conserved first and last residue. Each record gives: clone size, J gene, V gene, CDR3 length, CDR3 protein. Size tells how often a clone was seen (once, few, many) or the class of an expanded clone, and some rows leave it out.

many	TRBJ2-2	TRBV6-2/TRBV6-3	15	ASSWTSGATNTGELF
many	TRBJ2-2	TRBV5-1	12	ASHRGGSKGELF
many	TRBJ2-7	TRBV20-1	10	SAPIGGREQY
many	TRBJ1-2	TRBV6-1	11	ASRPTANYGYT
many	TRBJ1-1	TRBV2	11	ASSEARYTEAF
-	TRBJ2-7	TRBV28	12	ASRLSGGTGEQY
-	TRBJ2-7	TRBV2	11	ASRREVSYEQY
few	TRBJ1-1	TRBV11-2	7	ATGTLAF
-	TRBJ1-5	TRBV12-3/TRBV12-4	15	ASSLFSVSYSNQPQH
few	TRBJ2-7	TRBV10-3	12	ASLGTSGKNEQY
many	TRBJ1-4	TRBV12-3/TRBV12-4	11	ASRQGTNEKLF
many	TRBJ1-1	TRBV29-1	11	SVLGVLTSEAF
once	TRBJ1-5	TRBV2	11	ASSDAGDQPQH
many	TRBJ2-7	TRBV2	12	ACTLAGGPYEQY
many	TRBJ2-7	TRBV25-1	13	ASSDDSGGSYEQY
many	TRBJ1-1	TRBV2	11	ASSDTGDTEAF
-	TRBJ2-7	TRBV3-1	18	ASSQDKSAGTGRRSYEQY
-	TRBJ2-7	TRBV7-9	10	ASSRDGGEQY
many	TRBJ2-7	TRBV7-8	14	ASSGTGTASSYEQY
many	TRBJ2-5	TRBV12-3/TRBV12-4	11	ASSFRVEGAQY
many	TRBJ1-3	TRBV7-2	12	ASSLAQAGNTIY
many	TRBJ2-6	TRBV5-5	13	ASSFPGSGANVLT
-	TRBJ1-1	TRBV6-1	9	ASSEGPKAF
many	TRBJ2-3	TRBV7-2	11	ASSLAPADTQY
many	TRBJ1-6	TRBV5-6	11	ASSFSRDSPLH
many	TRBJ2-2	TRBV6-5	13	ASSWGTSGTGELF